This section outlines one T cell receptor beta chain sequence together with its context. The data originate from a study of blood T cell repertoires in COVID-19. Study overall: PBMCs, B-cell-depleted T cells, or T cells were the source of the cDNA or gDNA that made up the material.

This CDR3 has 14 residues. Per germline, CDR1 SGHNT and CDR2 YYREEE (reference sequence). Trimming left V 3 bases short and J 1 base short, with 10 bases between. Profiled with immunoSEQ multiplex PCR; TCRdb holds only in-frame clones, not every one. The table has roughly 73,000 clones, approximately 92% seen once. This sequence joins TRBV5-4 and TRBJ1-1; weak D call: TRBD1 (6 bases). This clonotype was obtained from a man older than 75 with acute or convalescent COVID-19. Sequenced: peripheral blood. In DNA, the CDR3 is TGTGCCAGCAGCTCCCGACAGGAGAACACTGAAGCTTTCTTT. As protein: CASSSRQENTEAFF.